Sequencing of this TCR beta chain was carried out in a study of T cells in Graves' hyperthyroidism and ophthalmopathy. Study findings and constraints: In blood, most of the thyroid clonotypes expanded above 0.001 were also present.

Regions amplified from RNA transcripts were the TCR beta CDR3 regions. Researchers ran a first-round RT-PCR on the TCR CDR3 using the HTBI primer set. In TCRdb, the multiplex PCR reads were re-called with MiXCR into one record per CDR3 protein. The table includes nearly 600,000 distinct CDR3 sequences, approximately 15% detected once. A note on this clonotype: Its antigen is still unknown.

Thyroid ultrasound and orbital computed tomography, with clinical symptoms and serum thyroxine and TRAb, informed diagnoses. Blood from later-ophthalmopathy patients was taken at first hyperthyroidism diagnosis. Extraction of PBMCs used roughly 9.6 ml of fresh peripheral blood. The sample comprised blood. The TCR was taken from a woman in her 30s with Graves' hyperthyroidism that later progressed to Graves' ophthalmopathy.

The CDR3, as DNA: TGTGCCATCAGGGGTTCGGGGGAGACCCAGTACTTC. The encoded protein is CAIRGSGETQYF. The chain combines TRBV10-3 with TRBJ2-5, with TRBD2 as a possible D gene (5 bases). V lost 6 bases, J lost 5 bases, and 10 bases lay in between. Germline lookup yields CDR1 ENHRY and CDR2 SYGVKD. CDR3 size: 12 residues.